These 10 T cell receptor beta chains share one sample of origin, sequenced in a study of regulatory T cells in long-lasting Graves disease. Construction of the TCR beta libraries employed iRepertoire HTBI primers in conjunction with Arm-PCR of CDR3 regions. MiXCR was run by TCRdb on the multiplex PCR reads, yielding one entry per CDR3 protein. The sample consists of more than 350,000 distinct CDR3 sequences, just under 15% of them appearing once. Time point given: newly diagnosed GD, antithyroid drugs for less than 3 months. Following extraction of RNA from PBMCs, that RNA was used to make the TCR library. These data also formed part of another study, on T cells in Graves' hyperthyroidism and ophthalmopathy.

The specimen comprised peripheral blood mononuclear cells (PBMCs), sampled at new diagnosis, from a patient treated with antithyroid drugs. The receptor source for this set is a woman younger than 45 with Graves disease.

Points on this clonotype: One base away lies a much larger clone, so this may be a sequencing read error. The chain recombines TRBV12-5 with TRBJ1-2; D gene ambiguous. This CDR3 comprises 15 residues. The germline V gene has CDR1 LGHNT and CDR2 FRNRAP. Trimming pared 1 base from V and 7 bases from J, leaving 16 bases between. The CDR3 region is CASGLGQRVSCGYTF. In nucleotides, the CDR3 is TGTGCTAGTGGTTTGGGCCAGCGGGTCTCCTGTGGCTACACCTTC.

This chain links TRBV5-1 with TRBJ2-5, with D possibly being TRBD1 or TRBD2 (5 bases each). Germline V lookup: CDR1 SGHRS, CDR2 YFSETQ. V lost 3 bases, J lost 1 base, and 16 bases lay in between. There are 16 residues in the CDR3. The CDR3 nucleotides read TGCGCCAGCAGCTATAAACTTGGGGGACCCCAAGAGACCCAGTACTTC. Protein: CASSYKLGGPQETQYF.

To note about this clonotype: Since a much larger clone is just one base distant, this may be a read error. The chain is built from TRBV11-2 and TRBJ1-1, with D uncertain. CDR1 SGHAT and CDR2 FQNNGV come from the germline V gene. This CDR3 has 14 amino acids. The CDR3 region is CVSSHLDEFLGAFF. Here the CDR3 DNA reads TGTGTCAGCAGCCACCTAGACGAATTTTTGGGAGCTTTCTTT.

Only a few counts were recorded for this clonotype. The chain uses TRBV9 and TRBJ2-2, with D uncertain. There are 13 residues in the CDR3. V dropped 1 base and J dropped 4 bases, with 5 bases sitting between them. Per the germline V gene, CDR1 is SGDLS and CDR2 is YYNGEE. Written as DNA, the CDR3 is TGTGCCAGCAGCGTATGGGGCACCGGGGAGCTGTTTTTT. Protein sequence: CASSVWGTGELFF.

There are a few counts of this clonotype. Germline and junction disagree at one end, which may indicate a read error. The rearrangement links TRBV20-1 to TRBJ2-3; D possibly corresponds to TRBD2 (5 bases). The V gene's germline CDR1 is DFQATT and CDR2 SNEGSKA (reference sequence). This CDR3 spans 14 amino acids. The CDR3 nucleotides are TGCAGTGCTAGTTTCGGGATTGGCACAGATGCGCAGTATTTT. Its translation is CSASFGIGTDAQYF.

The chain joins TRBV9 to TRBJ1-3; D not resolved. Trimming took off 4 bases at V and 4 bases at J, with 6 bases between the two ends. The germline V gene encodes CDR1 SGDLS and CDR2 YYNGEE. CDR3 length: 12 residues. DNA for the CDR3: TGTGCCAGCAGCAACCAGGGAAACACCATATATTTT. This gives the protein CASSNQGNTIYF.

This clonotype was seen a handful of times. V usage is TRBV12-5 and J usage is TRBJ2-1; 8 nucleotides line up with TRBD2. Germline trimming cut 8 bases from V and 3 bases from J; bases unmatched to any gene: 9. Germline CDR1 and CDR2: LGHNT and FRNRAP. This CDR3 region has 15 residues. The CDR3 is CASLSAGLDYNEQFF. CDR3 bases: TGTGCTAGTCTCAGCGCGGGACTAGACTACAATGAGCAGTTCTTC.

The chain uses TRBV2 and TRBJ2-6; D may correspond to TRBD1 or TRBD2 (5 bases each). V was trimmed by 3 bases and J by 0 bases, leaving 12 bases between them. This CDR3 has 17 residues. The germline V gene has CDR1 SNHLY and CDR2 FYNNEI. CDR3 coding DNA: TGTGCCAGCAGTGACGGGACCGAATTCTCTGGGGCCAACGTCCTGACTTTC. Protein product: CASSDGTEFSGANVLTF.

There are a few counts of this clonotype. The chain recombines TRBV19 with TRBJ1-4; D gene uncertain. Germline CDR1 is LNHDA and CDR2 is SQIVND (reference sequence). CDR3 length equals 12 residues. V was trimmed by 6 bases and J by 8 bases, leaving 10 bases between them. CDR3 DNA sequence: TGTGCCAGTAGCGGAGCGGGGGAAAAACTGTTTTTT. Translated, it gives CASSGAGEKLFF.

At least ten counts were recorded for this clonotype. The chain couples TRBV20-1 to TRBJ2-3; D uncertain. Germline values: CDR1 DFQATT, CDR2 SNEGSKA (reference sequence). This CDR3 is built from 14 residues. Trimming took 2 bases from V and 4 from J, leaving 13 bases between them. CDR3 DNA: TGCAGTGCTAGATGGGGATGGGTGGCAGATACGCAGTATTTT. Amino acid sequence: CSARWGWVADTQYF.